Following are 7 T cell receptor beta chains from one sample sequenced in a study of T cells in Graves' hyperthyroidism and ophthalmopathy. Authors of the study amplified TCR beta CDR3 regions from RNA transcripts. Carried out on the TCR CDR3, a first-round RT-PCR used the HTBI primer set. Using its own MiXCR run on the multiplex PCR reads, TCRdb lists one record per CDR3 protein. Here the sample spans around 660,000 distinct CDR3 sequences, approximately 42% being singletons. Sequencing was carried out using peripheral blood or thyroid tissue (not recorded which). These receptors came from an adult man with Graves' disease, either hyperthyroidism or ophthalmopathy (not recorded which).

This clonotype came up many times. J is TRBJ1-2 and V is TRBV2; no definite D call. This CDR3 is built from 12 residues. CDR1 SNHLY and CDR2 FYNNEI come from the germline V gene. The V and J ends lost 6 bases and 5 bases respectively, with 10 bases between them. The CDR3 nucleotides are TGTGCCAGCAGGGTCTCACCGTATGGCTACACCTTC. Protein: CASRVSPYGYTF.

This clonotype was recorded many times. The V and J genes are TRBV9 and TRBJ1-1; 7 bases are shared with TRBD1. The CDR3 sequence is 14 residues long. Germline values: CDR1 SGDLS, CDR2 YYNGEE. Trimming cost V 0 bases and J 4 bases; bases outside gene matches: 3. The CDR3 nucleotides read TGTGCCAGCAGCGTAGACAGGGGAGGCACTGAAGCTTTCTTT. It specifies CASSVDRGGTEAFF.

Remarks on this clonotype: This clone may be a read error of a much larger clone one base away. The DNA of the CDR3 is TGTGCCATCAGGACTAGCGGGAACGAAGAGACCCAGTACTTC. Amino acids: CAIRTSGNEETQYF. The chain has TRBV10-3 and TRBJ2-5; 11 bases fit TRBD2. CDR3 length equals 14 residues. The junction had 3 bases not matched to a gene; V was cut back by 6 bases and J by 3 bases. Germline CDR1 is ENHRY and CDR2 is SYGVKD.

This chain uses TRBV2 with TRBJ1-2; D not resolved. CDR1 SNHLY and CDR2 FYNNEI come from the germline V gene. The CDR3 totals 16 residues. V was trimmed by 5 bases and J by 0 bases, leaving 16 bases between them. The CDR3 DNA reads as TGTGCCAGCAGTTTTTATGGTGGGTGGGCTAACTATGGCTACACCTTC. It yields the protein CASSFYGGWANYGYTF.

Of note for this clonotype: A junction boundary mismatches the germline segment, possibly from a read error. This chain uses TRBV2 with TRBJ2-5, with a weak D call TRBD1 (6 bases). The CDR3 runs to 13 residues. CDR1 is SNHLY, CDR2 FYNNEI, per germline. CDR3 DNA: TGTGTCAGCAGTGACCGGGACAAAAAGACCCAGTACTTC. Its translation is CVSSDRDKKTQYF.

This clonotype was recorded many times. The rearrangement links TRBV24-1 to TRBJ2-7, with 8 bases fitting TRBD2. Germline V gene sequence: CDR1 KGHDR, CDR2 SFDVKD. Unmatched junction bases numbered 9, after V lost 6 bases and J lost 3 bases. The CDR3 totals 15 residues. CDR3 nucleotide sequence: TGTGCCACCAGTCGCGGGGGGCAGCGCGACTACGAGCAGTACTTC. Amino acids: CATSRGGQRDYEQYF.

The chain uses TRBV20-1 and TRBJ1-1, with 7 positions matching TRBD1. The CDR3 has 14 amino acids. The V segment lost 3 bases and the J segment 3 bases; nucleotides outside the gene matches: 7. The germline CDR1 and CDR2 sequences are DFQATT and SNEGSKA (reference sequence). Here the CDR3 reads CSARGRRGDTEAFF. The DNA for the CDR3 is TGCAGTGCTAGGGGGCGCAGGGGGGACACTGAAGCTTTCTTT.